This T cell receptor beta chain was sequenced in a study of cytomegalovirus exposure and HLA in healthy donors (dated by TCRdb to 2016 to 2017). The study in broad terms: An earlier analysis of approximately 640 of the donors reported 276 Gb of sequence data and 100 million to 130 million unique TCR beta sequences from 150 million to 200 million T cells. Approximately 310 gigabases of sequencing data and around 80 million unique TCR sequences made up an early release that covered approximately 650 HLA-typed donors. The genetic ancestry cluster associated with self-reported Caucasian donors included 81% of the roughly 400 genotyped donors. The aim of the study was to test whether cataloging public T cell receptors could identify signatures of past pathogen exposure. The T cell repertoires of under 750 subjects were profiled by immunosequencing and related to cytomegalovirus serostatus. In addition to the first cohort of 650 to 800 subjects, a separate validation cohort of approximately 110 different subjects was used. High-throughput TCR immunosequencing, statistical association of individual TCRs with disease status, and machine learning were combined to predict cytomegalovirus infection status. To study patterns of TCR occurrence, a later analysis re-analyzed previously published TCR beta repertoires from just over 650 donors and added high-resolution HLA genotyping. Rather than using new phenotypic data, the later analysis identified candidate immune exposures from TCR beta sequences and from how often those sequences occurred across donors. An earlier analysis of some 600 of the donors applied high-throughput TCR beta sequencing to assess whether each TCR beta V gene segment acted as functional or pseudogenic. Donor age, sex, ethnicity and CMV serostatus were compiled together with the repertoire data. In a later genetic analysis, genome-wide SNP genotypes for about three fifths of the roughly 670 donors were used, and that subset was treated as a discovery cohort. Every repertoire in the discovery cohort had been generated on one and the same sequencing platform. Class I and class II HLA loci were covered by the typing at four-digit resolution. The number of typed donors differed by locus: roughly 620-630 for A, B, C, DRB1 and DQB1; 522 for DQA1; some 610 for DPA1; and approximately 450 for DPB1. Four or five DR-DQ haplotypes were handled as single units for association and clustering because linkage in the cohort was strong. Among a few hundred genotyped donors of the cohort, an average of about 240,000 unique TCR beta nucleotide sequences were sequenced per donor, around 20% of them non-productive. General study outcomes and caveats: The cohort was sequenced for TCR beta chains only, and without alpha or paired-chain data the features that could be detected were limited. In vitro tests confirmed that three of the cytomegalovirus-associated TCR beta chains recognize cytomegalovirus antigens. Compared with equally common non-associated chains, HLA-associated TCR beta chains in a later analysis were more clonally expanded and had lower generation probabilities. Because counts were too low, some 17 rarely observed V segments, including chromosome 9 orphons, were excluded from the earlier analysis of roughly 580 of the donors. HLA typing was unavailable for some donors at each locus, so association tests used only the typed subset. In a later genetic analysis, fewer N-insertions in productive TCRs were reported among donors in an Asian-associated ancestry cluster than the roughly 640-donor mean. In a later analysis, TCR association rates were found to vary across HLA loci, with the most associated TCRs seen for DRB1 alleles and the fewest for HLA-C alleles. The classifier was reported to diagnose cytomegalovirus status with high specificity and sensitivity in both the original cohort and the validation cohort. In the study, approximately 160 TCR beta chains were listed as associated with cytomegalovirus. Most TCR sequences were seen in very few donors, while some public TCRs were found in many individuals. It was suggested by the authors that the approach could potentially be generalized to other disease states and immunological phenotypes. According to a later analysis, parvovirus B19, influenza, CMV and Epstein-Barr virus appeared linked to several top co-occurrence clusters. The 87-base-pair reads could not distinguish some IMGT-functional V segments, including TRBV6-2 and TRBV6-3, so those segments were excluded. An association between a missense DCLRE1C variant and V-gene and J-gene trimming of TCR beta chains was found in a later genetic analysis and replicated in an independent cohort. Most CMV-associated TCR beta chains appeared to be HLA-restricted in a later analysis, and the HLA associations seemed to be driven largely by CMV exposure. A further reported finding was that TCR beta sequences accurately predicted the HLA-A and HLA-B alleles for most subjects in the first cohort. Correlated functional status among segregating V segments might reflect linkage disequilibrium, but an unknown experimental factor could not be ruled out. Strong co-occurrence of HLA alleles, especially DR and DQ, made assigning TCR associations to individual alleles difficult. At a false discovery rate of 0.05, a later analysis linked 16,951 TCR beta sequences to specific HLA alleles. An earlier analysis of approximately 500 of the donors showed that most TCR beta V segments appeared in productive rearrangements either about 87% or about 30% of the time, which broadly matched IMGT annotations. A cluster of highly shared sequence variants was judged likely to be a technical artifact of the sequencing pipeline. Presence/absence analyses assumed roughly uniform sequencing depth across donors, an assumption that may not hold. For the cohort, immune exposure information was limited to CMV serostatus.

From cysteine to phenylalanine, the CDR3 is 12 amino acids long. The CDR3 DNA has 36 bases and is translated from base 1. V loses 3 bases of germline sequence and J loses 7 bases, and the interval between the two ends is 9 bases. The germline V gene yields SGHAT for CDR1 and FQNNGV for CDR2. Note on this clone: There is no known antigen for this receptor. The record has no base qualities; no much larger clone is one base away.

The cohort consisted of 650 to 850 healthy bone marrow donors. At the time of sampling, all cohort members were nominally healthy, though unrecorded immune exposures were likely present. The donor was CMV seronegative and belonged to the group of around 400 seronegative cohort members. Each donor provided a peripheral blood sample, and peripheral blood mononuclear cells were used for TCR beta sequencing. The Qiagen DNeasy Blood Extraction Kit was used to extract genomic DNA from the blood cell samples. Libraries were made using the immunoSEQ multiplex PCR assay. The multiplex PCR relied on a mix of 60 forward primers for TCR Vbeta segments and 13 reverse primers for TCR Jbeta segments. A multiplex PCR assay on genomic DNA amplified the CDR3 region of rearranged TCR beta genes. The amplified TCR beta libraries were sequenced on the Illumina HiSeq System as 87-base-pair reads. The paper's processing steps were these. Across the roughly 700 repertoires, a later analysis counted some 81 million unique TCR beta chains, roughly 11 million of which were shared by at least two donors. Raw reads were error-corrected and collapsed into unique sequences by a nearest-neighbor algorithm in which closely related sequences were merged to remove PCR and sequencing errors. CDR3 sequences were aligned to IMGT reference sequences to assign V, D and J gene segments. Each retained sequence needed at least a six-nucleotide match to both a V gene segment and a J gene segment. A rearrangement was called productive if the CDR3 had no stop codons and remained in frame with V and J, and every other rearrangement was called non-productive. CDR3 was defined by IMGT convention, running from the second conserved V-encoded cysteine to the conserved J-encoded phenylalanine. The earlier analysis of about 620 of the donors excluded sequences that lacked an unambiguous match to a single V gene segment. In an earlier analysis of 587 of the donors, V segments were called functional above 56.7% productive rearrangements and were called segregating when the between-donor standard deviation exceeded 5%. A statistical classification framework was developed to diagnose cytomegalovirus status using the catalog of TCR beta chain sequences. In a later analysis, V and J genes were assigned by comparing TCR nucleotide sequences against IMGT/GENE-DB human TR gene sequences. A later analysis assigned CDR3 sequences and most-parsimonious VDJ recombination scenarios with the TCRdist pipeline. In a later analysis, every TCR beta chain was defined by the combination of its CDR3 amino acid sequence and its V-gene family, and reads without a unique V-gene family were dropped. As a way to deal with suspected cross-contamination and a sequencing artifact, a later analysis dropped roughly 600 nucleotide sequences that were highly shared and had low generation probability. For each public chain, a later analysis derived a clonal expansion index from normalized ranks of inferred template counts within each repertoire. Generation probabilities in a later analysis came from a VDJ recombination model fitted to out-of-frame rearrangements, and those results were checked against IGoR. A later analysis scored TCR-TCR, TCR-HLA and TCR-CMV co-occurrence with hypergeometric tests, applying a repertoire-size bias correction to TCR pairs. False discovery rates were estimated in a later analysis by permuting HLA or CMV assignments 20 times. In a later analysis, co-occurring TCRs were grouped using DBSCAN, with TCRdist sequence similarity added in when clustering inside HLA-allele-positive subsets. Repertoires with fewer than 30,000 or more than 120,000 public chains were left out of co-occurrence clustering, as were a handful of repertoires with anomalous nucleotide sharing. What TCRdb holds here is the immuneACCESS table cut down to in-frame rearrangements. Part of the clones is not present; checked against another copy, under half of the missing clones reflect an unresolved V gene, and the others are unexplained. V, J and clone size were drawn from that table, and D and trimming were deduced from the DNA. This sample holds 95,000 to 130,000 clones; about four fifths were observed only once. The ten largest clones add up to about 1.6% of the sample.

The clonotype comes from a woman between 18 and 30 years old in good health and CMV-seronegative. Sequenced material: PBMCs. The rearranged chain carries TRBV11-2 and TRBJ1-2, with no reliable assignment of the D segment. The CDR3 sequence is CASSFGYGGYTF. In nucleotides, the sequence is TGTGCCAGCAGCTTCGGGTACGGTGGCTACACCTTC.